The 13 T cell receptor beta chains presented below share a single source sample, sequenced in a study of blood T cell repertoires in COVID-19. Some clones are missing from TCRdb's copy, which holds only in-frame ones; the method was immunoSEQ multiplex PCR. The table includes a few hundred thousand clones, around 84% detected once. Source material: PBMCs or T cells enriched from blood (not recorded which). The receptors shown here come from a woman aged 45-59 years who had been exposed to COVID-19.

With respect to this clone: The same CDR3 can be traced to other DNA sequences in this sample. The J gene is TRBJ1-1, the V gene TRBV7-9; possible D gene TRBD1, 5 bases. CDR3 size: 14 residues. Germline V lookup: CDR1 SEHNR, CDR2 FQNEAQ (reference sequence). V lost 5 bases, J lost 2 bases, and 12 bases lay in between. CDR3 coding DNA: TGTGCCAGCAGCCCCGGACACCTTAACACTGAAGCTTTCTTT. Translating it yields CASSPGHLNTEAFF.

The chain uses TRBV9 and TRBJ2-2, with D possibly TRBD1 on 5 matching bases. V lost 0 bases, J lost 2 bases, and 17 bases lay in between. This CDR3 contains 18 residues. Germline V lookup: CDR1 SGDLS, CDR2 YYNGEE. The CDR3 here is CASSVEGGAYLNTGELFF. CDR3 DNA sequence: TGTGCCAGCAGCGTAGAAGGTGGGGCATATCTTAACACCGGGGAGCTGTTTTTT. Variable domain in full (rest from reference TRBV9 and TRBJ2-2): DSGVTQTPKHLITATGQRVTLRCSPRSGDLSVYWYQQSLDQGLQFLIQYYNGEERAKGNILERFSAQQFPDLHSELNLSSLELGDSALYFCASSVEGGAYLNTGELFFGEGSRLTVL.

The rearrangement joins TRBV10-3 to TRBJ1-5; D possibly corresponds to TRBD1 (6 bases). The CDR3 totals 14 residues. The V end lost 4 bases, the J end lost 4 bases, and 11 bases lay between the germline ends. In germline, CDR1 is ENHRY, CDR2 SYGVKD. CDR3 bases: TGTGCCATCAGTGCCCAGGGGATGAATCAGCCCCAGCATTTT. This encodes CAISAQGMNQPQHF.

The chain links TRBV7-2 to TRBJ1-2; D unclear. Germline V gene sequence: CDR1 SGHTA, CDR2 FQGNSA. V lost 1 base, J lost 1 base, and 7 bases lay in between. The CDR3 is 14 amino acids. CDR3 in amino acids: CASSLVGVNYGYTF. The CDR3, as DNA: TGTGCCAGCAGCTTAGTCGGGGTTAACTATGGCTACACCTTC.

The chain joins TRBV4-2 to TRBJ2-5; TRBD1 aligns across 11 bases. The CDR3 has 17 amino acids. Germline V CDR1 and CDR2: LGHNA, YNFKEQ. V gave up 1 base and J gave up 5 bases; unmatched junction bases: 9. The CDR3 bases are TGTGCCAGCAGCCAAGTGGGGGACAGGGGGGAAGGGGAGACCCAGTACTTC. Translating it yields CASSQVGDRGEGETQYF.

This clone has only one observation. This sample also contains other DNA sequences that code for the same CDR3. The chain joins TRBV20-1 to TRBJ1-1, with 7 bases lining up with TRBD1. Unmatched junction bases numbered 4, after V lost 7 bases and J lost 5 bases. This CDR3 spans 11 amino acids. Looked up from germline, CDR1 is DFQATT and CDR2 is SNEGSKA (reference sequence). The CDR3 loop reads CSVSRGTEAFF. DNA of the CDR3: TGCAGTGTTTCCAGGGGGACTGAAGCTTTCTTT.

The CDR3 region is CASSQNRGLGYTF. For the CDR3, the DNA is TGTGCCAGCAGCCAGAACAGGGGGCTTGGCTACACCTTC. The chain combines TRBV2 with TRBJ1-2, with TRBD1 identical over 9 bases. The CDR3 extends over 13 amino acids. Germline V CDR1 and CDR2: SNHLY, FYNNEI. Unmatched junction bases numbered 6, after V lost 6 bases and J lost 7 bases.

V usage is TRBV19 and J usage is TRBJ1-1; D is perhaps TRBD1 (5 bases). The germline CDR1 and CDR2 sequences are LNHDA and SQIVND (reference sequence). The CDR3 sequence is 15 residues long. V shed 7 bases and J shed 1 base, with 16 bases lying between them. CDR3: CASTRTRQSNTEAFF. In DNA form, the CDR3 reads TGTGCCAGTACCCGAACCAGACAGTCGAACACTGAAGCTTTCTTT.

This sequence joins TRBV7-2 and TRBJ2-7; 7 bases match TRBD1. V lost 3 bases and J lost 0; bases outside the gene matches: 11. Germline lookup yields CDR1 SGHTA and CDR2 FQGNSA. The CDR3 has 17 residues. CDR3 nucleotides: TGTGCCAGCAGCTTTTTATCTGACAGGGCGAGCTCCTACGAGCAGTACTTC. It yields the protein CASSFLSDRASSYEQYF.

The rearrangement joins TRBV7-2 to TRBJ1-3; 7 nucleotides align to TRBD1. V lost 0 bases to trimming and J lost 7 bases; unmatched junction nucleotides: 6. In germline, CDR1 is SGHTA, CDR2 FQGNSA. The CDR3 runs 15 residues. In nucleotides, the CDR3 is TGTGCCAGCAGCTTAGCGCGGGCAGGGGGGAACACCATATATTTT. Its translation: CASSLARAGGNTIYF.

The V call is TRBV3-1 (or the pseudogene TRBV3-2), the J call TRBJ2-7; TRBD2 is a possible D gene (6 bases). Germline-derived CDR1 and CDR2 are LGHDT and YNNKEL (reference sequence). Trimming removed 7 bases from V and 4 bases from J, with 14 bases in between. This CDR3 is 13 amino acids long. The CDR3 is CASTGTDFYEQYF. The CDR3 coding sequence is TGTGCCAGCACCGGGACTGATTTTTACGAGCAGTACTTC.

The chain joins TRBV7-2 to TRBJ2-1; 10 bases map to TRBD2. V lost 1 base and J lost 5; bases outside the gene matches: 5. The CDR3 runs to 16 residues. The germline V gene has CDR1 SGHTA and CDR2 FQGNSA. In DNA, the CDR3 is TGTGCCAGCAGCTTAGAGAGCGGGGGGGCACACAATGAGCAGTTCTTC. This translates into CASSLESGGAHNEQFF.

The chain carries TRBV5-1 and TRBJ2-5, with 8 bases fitting TRBD2. The V segment lost 7 bases and the J segment 5 bases; nucleotides outside the gene matches: 13. The CDR3 contains 15 residues. Germline V gene sequence: CDR1 SGHRS, CDR2 YFSETQ. CDR3 sequence reads: CASHPGLDPGETQYF. The CDR3 bases are TGCGCCAGCCATCCGGGACTAGACCCGGGGGAGACCCAGTACTTC.